This is a list of T cell receptor beta chains from one sample in a study of T cell responses to AZD1222 COVID-19 vaccine. The repertoire was sequenced with immunoSEQ multiplex PCR; TCRdb's copy has only in-frame clones and lacks some. The profile covers approximately 31,000 clones, with roughly 90% appearing a single time and 13% to 15% taken by the ten largest. Sequencing was performed on peripheral blood, taken 28 days after the second AZD1222 dose. Receptor source: an adult who received the AZD1222 COVID-19 vaccine. Both conserved end residues are part of each CDR3. The D gene is left open where the match is weak. Expanded clones get a size class; other rows say once, few or many, or leave the size out.

D: .
size: .
V: TRBV6-2/TRBV6-3
J: TRBJ1-5
DNA: TGTGCCAGCAGTTACTCTCCCAATCAGCCCCAGCATTTT
CDR3: CASSYSPNQPQHF

D: TRBD1
size: .
V: TRBV27
J: TRBJ1-5
DNA: TGTGCCAGCTCCGGGACAGGAGTACTTACGGGACAGCCCCAGCATTTT
CDR3: CASSGTGVLTGQPQHF

D: TRBD1
size: .
V: TRBV27
J: TRBJ1-1
DNA: TGTGCCAGCAGTCCAGGACAGGGAGGGACTGAAGCTTTCTTT
CDR3: CASSPGQGGTEAFF

D: .
size: .
V: TRBV9
J: TRBJ1-1
DNA: TGTGCCAGCAGCTACAGGGAGCAGGGTATGGCTTTCTTT
CDR3: CASSYREQGMAFF

D: TRBD1
size: .
V: TRBV9
J: TRBJ1-2
DNA: TGTGCCAGCAGCCCAGGACAGGGCAGGCACTATGGCTACACCTTC
CDR3: CASSPGQGRHYGYTF

D: .
size: .
V: TRBV9
J: TRBJ2-3
DNA: TGTGCCAGCAGCTTTGGGGGAGATACGCAGTATTTT
CDR3: CASSFGGDTQYF

D: .
size: .
V: TRBV5-1
J: TRBJ2-1
DNA: TGCGCCAGCAGCCGGGGACCCCCCGGGTCCTACAATGAGCAGTTCTTC
CDR3: CASSRGPPGSYNEQFF

D: .
size: few
V: TRBV6-6
J: TRBJ1-5
DNA: TGTGCCAGCACCAGGGAACAGGGCGATCAGCCCCAGCATTTT
CDR3: CASTREQGDQPQHF

D: TRBD2
size: .
V: TRBV5-1
J: TRBJ2-1
DNA: TGCGCCAGCAGTCAAGTAGCGGGGACCAATGAGCAGTTCTTC
CDR3: CASSQVAGTNEQFF

D: TRBD2
size: .
V: TRBV4-2
J: TRBJ2-2
DNA: TGTGCCAGCAGCCAAGGGGTGTTCGTAGCGGGGGTTACCGGGGAGCTGTTTTTT
CDR3: CASSQGVFVAGVTGELFF

D: .
size: .
V: TRBV10-1
J: TRBJ2-3
DNA: TGCGCCAGCAGTGATAGGACACCTCTAGATACGCAGTATTTT
CDR3: CASSDRTPLDTQYF

D: .
size: .
V: TRBV30
J: TRBJ2-7
DNA: TGTGCCTGGAGTGGGACGTCCGAGCAGTACTTC
CDR3: CAWSGTSEQYF

D: .
size: .
V: TRBV7-8
J: TRBJ1-6
DNA: TGTGCCAGCAGCTCGAGCCGACAGTTTGCCGGGGGTAATTCACCCCTCCACTTT
CDR3: CASSSSRQFAGGNSPLHF

D: .
size: .
V: TRBV2
J: TRBJ2-7
DNA: TGTGCCAGCAGTGAGGATCGCGGGGACTCCTACGAGCAGTACTTC
CDR3: CASSEDRGDSYEQYF

D: .
size: .
V: TRBV7-2
J: TRBJ2-7
DNA: TGTGCCAGCAGCTTAGCGAGGGGGAGCGCAAATCCCTACGAGCAGTACTTC
CDR3: CASSLARGSANPYEQYF

D: .
size: few
V: TRBV6-5
J: TRBJ1-2
DNA: TGTGCCAGCAGTTCCAGAAGGACAAATAACTATGGCTACACCTTC
CDR3: CASSSRRTNNYGYTF

D: TRBD1
size: .
V: TRBV27
J: TRBJ1-3
DNA: TGTGCCAGCAGAACAGGGGCGGGAAACACCATATATTTT
CDR3: CASRTGAGNTIYF

D: TRBD1
size: .
V: TRBV7-2
J: TRBJ1-3
DNA: TGTGCCAGCAGCTCGGACAGGGGGCCTGGAAACACCATATATTTT
CDR3: CASSSDRGPGNTIYF

D: TRBD1
size: few
V: TRBV4-1
J: TRBJ1-4
DNA: TGCGCCAGCAGCCAACCGGACAGGGTCGATGAAAAACTGTTTTTT
CDR3: CASSQPDRVDEKLFF

D: .
size: .
V: TRBV3-1/TRBV3-2
J: TRBJ2-6
DNA: TGTGCCAGCGGTCTTTTGGGGGGCTCTGGGGCCAACGTCCTGACTTTC
CDR3: CASGLLGGSGANVLTF

D: TRBD1
size: .
V: TRBV7-7
J: TRBJ2-5
DNA: TGTGCTAGCAGCTTAACCAGGGGGCACCAAGAGACCCAGTACTTC
CDR3: CASSLTRGHQETQYF

D: .
size: .
V: TRBV19
J: TRBJ1-2
DNA: TGTGCCACTCGATGGCAGGGTTCGGGCTACACCTTC
CDR3: CATRWQGSGYTF